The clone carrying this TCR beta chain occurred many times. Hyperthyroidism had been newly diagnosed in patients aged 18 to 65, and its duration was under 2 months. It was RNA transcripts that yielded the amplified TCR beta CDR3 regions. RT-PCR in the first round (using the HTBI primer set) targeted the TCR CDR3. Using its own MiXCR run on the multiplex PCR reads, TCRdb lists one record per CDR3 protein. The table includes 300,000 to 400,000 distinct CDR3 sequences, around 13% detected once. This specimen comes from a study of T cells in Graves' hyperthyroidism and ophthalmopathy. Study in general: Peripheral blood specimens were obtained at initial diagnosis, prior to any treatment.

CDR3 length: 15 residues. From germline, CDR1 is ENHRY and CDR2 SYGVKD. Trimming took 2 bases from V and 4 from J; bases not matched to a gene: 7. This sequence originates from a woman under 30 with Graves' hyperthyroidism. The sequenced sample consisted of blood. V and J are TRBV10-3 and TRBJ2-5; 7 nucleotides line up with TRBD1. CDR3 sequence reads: CAISEDRVKAETQYF. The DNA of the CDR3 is TGTGCCATCAGTGAGGACAGGGTCAAGGCAGAGACCCAGTACTTC.